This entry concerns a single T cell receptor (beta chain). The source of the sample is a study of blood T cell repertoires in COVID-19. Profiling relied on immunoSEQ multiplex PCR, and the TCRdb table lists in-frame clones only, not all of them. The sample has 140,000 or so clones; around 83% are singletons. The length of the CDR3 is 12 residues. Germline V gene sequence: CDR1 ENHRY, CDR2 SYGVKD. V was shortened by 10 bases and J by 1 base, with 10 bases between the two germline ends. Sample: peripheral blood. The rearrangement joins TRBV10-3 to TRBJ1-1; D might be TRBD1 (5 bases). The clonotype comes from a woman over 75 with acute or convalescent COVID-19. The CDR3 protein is CASWGENTEAFF. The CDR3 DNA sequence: TGTGCCAGCTGGGGGGAGAACACTGAAGCTTTCTTT.